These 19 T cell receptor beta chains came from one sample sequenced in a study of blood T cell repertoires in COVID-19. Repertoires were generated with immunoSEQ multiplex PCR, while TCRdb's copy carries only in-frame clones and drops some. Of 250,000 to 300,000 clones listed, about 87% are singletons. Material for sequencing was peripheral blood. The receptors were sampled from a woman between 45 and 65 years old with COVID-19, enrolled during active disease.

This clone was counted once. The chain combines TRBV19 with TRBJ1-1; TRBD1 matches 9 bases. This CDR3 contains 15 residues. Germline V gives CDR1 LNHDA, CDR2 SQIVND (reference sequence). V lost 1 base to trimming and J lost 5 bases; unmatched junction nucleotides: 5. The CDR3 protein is CASSIARGTGTEAFF. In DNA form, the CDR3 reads TGTGCCAGTAGTATAGCTCGCGGGACAGGGACTGAAGCTTTCTTT.

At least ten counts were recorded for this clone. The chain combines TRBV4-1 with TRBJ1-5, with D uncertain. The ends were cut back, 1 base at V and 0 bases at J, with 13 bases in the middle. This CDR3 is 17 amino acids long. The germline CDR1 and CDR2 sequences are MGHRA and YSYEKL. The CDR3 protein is CASSQAATSYSNQPQHF. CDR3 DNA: TGCGCCAGCAGCCAAGCGGCGACATCATATAGCAATCAGCCCCAGCATTTT.

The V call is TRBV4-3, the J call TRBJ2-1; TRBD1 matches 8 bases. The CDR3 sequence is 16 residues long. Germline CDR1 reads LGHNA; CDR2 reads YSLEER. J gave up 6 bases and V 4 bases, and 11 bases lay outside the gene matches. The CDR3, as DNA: TGCGCCAGCAGCCGGGTCGGGACAGGTGCCCGCAATGAGCAGTTCTTC. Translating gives CASSRVGTGARNEQFF.

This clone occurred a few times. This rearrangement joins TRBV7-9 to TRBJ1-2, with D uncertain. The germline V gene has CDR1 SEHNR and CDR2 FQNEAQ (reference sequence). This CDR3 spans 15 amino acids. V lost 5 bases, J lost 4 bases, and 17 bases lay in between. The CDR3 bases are TGTGCCAGCAGCCCCGAGGAGGGCAGAAGCTATGGCTACACCTTC. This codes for CASSPEEGRSYGYTF.

Here the CDR3 reads CASSLVDISYNEQFF. The CDR3, as DNA: TGCGCCAGCAGCTTAGTGGACATAAGCTACAATGAGCAGTTCTTC. The gene calls are TRBV5-1 and TRBJ2-1; tentative D call: TRBD1 (5 bases). Trimming removed 2 bases from V and 3 bases from J, with 12 bases in between. The germline V gene encodes CDR1 SGHRS and CDR2 YFSETQ. The CDR3 is 15 residues long.

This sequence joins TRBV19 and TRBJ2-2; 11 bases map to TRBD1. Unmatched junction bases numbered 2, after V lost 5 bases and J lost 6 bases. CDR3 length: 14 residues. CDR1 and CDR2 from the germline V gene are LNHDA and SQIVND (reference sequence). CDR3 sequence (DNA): TGTGCCAGTAGTCGGACAGGGGGCTCCGGGGAGCTGTTTTTT. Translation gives CASSRTGGSGELFF.

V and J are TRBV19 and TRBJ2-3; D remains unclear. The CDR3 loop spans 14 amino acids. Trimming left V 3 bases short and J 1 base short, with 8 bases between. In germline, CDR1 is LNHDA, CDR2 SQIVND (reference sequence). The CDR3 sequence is CASSIGFGTDTQYF. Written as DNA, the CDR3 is TGTGCCAGTAGTATCGGGTTCGGCACAGATACGCAGTATTTT.

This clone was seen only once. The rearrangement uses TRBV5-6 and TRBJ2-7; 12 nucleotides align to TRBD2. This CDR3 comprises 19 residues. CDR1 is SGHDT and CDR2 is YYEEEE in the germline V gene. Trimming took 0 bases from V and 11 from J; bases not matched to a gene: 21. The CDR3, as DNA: TGTGCCAGCAGCTTGGGAGTGGACAGGGGTGGCCTAGCGGGAGGGCAGGAGTACTTC. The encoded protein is CASSLGVDRGGLAGGQEYF.

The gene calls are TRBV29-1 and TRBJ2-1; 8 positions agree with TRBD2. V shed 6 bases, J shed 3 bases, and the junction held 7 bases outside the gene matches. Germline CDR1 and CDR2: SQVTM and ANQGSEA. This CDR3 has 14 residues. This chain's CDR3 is CSVPEAGGYNEQFF. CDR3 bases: TGCAGCGTCCCCGAGGCGGGAGGCTACAATGAGCAGTTCTTC.

The DNA of the CDR3 is TGTGCCAGCAGTTTATCGCTAGCGGGAGGTTACAATGAGCAGTTCTTC. Protein product: CASSLSLAGGYNEQFF. The chain has TRBV27 and TRBJ2-1, with 11 bases identical to TRBD2. This CDR3 spans 16 amino acids. The germline V gene encodes CDR1 MNHEY and CDR2 SMNVEV (reference sequence). The trim removed 0 bases at V and 4 bases at J, leaving 2 bases unmatched.

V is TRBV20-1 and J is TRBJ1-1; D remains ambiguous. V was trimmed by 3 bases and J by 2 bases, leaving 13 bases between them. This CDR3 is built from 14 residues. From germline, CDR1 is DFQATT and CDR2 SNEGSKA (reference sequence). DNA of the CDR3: TGCAGTGCTAGTATGTCCACTCTAAACACTGAAGCTTTCTTT. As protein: CSASMSTLNTEAFF.

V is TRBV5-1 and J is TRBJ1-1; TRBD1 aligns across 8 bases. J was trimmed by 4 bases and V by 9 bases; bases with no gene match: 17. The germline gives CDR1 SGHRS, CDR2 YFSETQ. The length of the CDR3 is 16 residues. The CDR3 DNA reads TGCGCCACTTCGACAGGGGATTTGTCGCGGGTCACTGAAGCTTTCTTT. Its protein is CATSTGDLSRVTEAFF. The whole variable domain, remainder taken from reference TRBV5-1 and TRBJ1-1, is KAGVTQTPRYLIKTRGQQVTLSCSPISGHRSVSWYQQTPGQGLQFLFEYFSETQRNKGNFPGRFSGRQFSNSRSEMNVSTLELGDSALYLCATSTGDLSRVTEAFFGQGTRLTVV.

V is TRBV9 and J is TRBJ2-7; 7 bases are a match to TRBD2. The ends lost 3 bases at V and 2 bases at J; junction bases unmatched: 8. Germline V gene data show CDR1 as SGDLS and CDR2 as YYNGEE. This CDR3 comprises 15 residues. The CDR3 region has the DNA TGTGCCAGCAGCGCGACACTAGCGCCTACCTACGAGCAGTACTTC. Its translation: CASSATLAPTYEQYF.

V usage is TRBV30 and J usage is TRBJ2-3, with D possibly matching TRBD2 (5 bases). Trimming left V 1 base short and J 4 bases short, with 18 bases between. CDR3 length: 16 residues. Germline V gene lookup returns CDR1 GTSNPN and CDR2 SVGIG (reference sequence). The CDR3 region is CAWSDRAGKGPDTQYF. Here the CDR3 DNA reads TGTGCCTGGAGTGACCGGGCGGGCAAAGGCCCAGATACGCAGTATTTT. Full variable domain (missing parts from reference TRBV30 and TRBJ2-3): SQTIHQWPATLVQPVGSPLSLECTVEGTSNPNLYWYRQAAGRGLQLLFYSVGIGQISSEVPQNLSASRPQDRQFILSSKKLLLSDSGFYLCAWSDRAGKGPDTQYFGPGTRLTVL.

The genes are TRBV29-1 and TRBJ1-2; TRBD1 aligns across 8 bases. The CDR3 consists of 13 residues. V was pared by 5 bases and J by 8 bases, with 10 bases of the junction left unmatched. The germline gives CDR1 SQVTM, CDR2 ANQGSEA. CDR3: CSVIGQGRGGYTF. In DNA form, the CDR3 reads TGCAGCGTTATTGGACAGGGACGAGGCGGCTACACCTTC.

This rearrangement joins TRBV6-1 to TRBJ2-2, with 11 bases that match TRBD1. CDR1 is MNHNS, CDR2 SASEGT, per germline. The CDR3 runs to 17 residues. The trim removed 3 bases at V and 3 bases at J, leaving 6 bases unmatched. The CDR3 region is CASSDFGQGAYTGELFF. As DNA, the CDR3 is TGTGCCAGCAGTGACTTTGGACAGGGGGCGTACACCGGGGAGCTGTTTTTT.

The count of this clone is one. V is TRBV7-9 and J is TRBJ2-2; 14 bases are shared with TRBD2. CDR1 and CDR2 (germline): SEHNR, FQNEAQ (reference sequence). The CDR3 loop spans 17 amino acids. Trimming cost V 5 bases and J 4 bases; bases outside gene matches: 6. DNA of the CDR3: TGTGCCAGCAGCGGAGCAGGACTAGCGGGGGGCACCGGGGAGCTGTTTTTT. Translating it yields CASSGAGLAGGTGELFF. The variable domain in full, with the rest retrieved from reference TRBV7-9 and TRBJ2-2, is DTGVSQNPRHKITKRGQNVTFRCDPISEHNRLYWYRQTLGQGPEFLTYFQNEAQLEKSRLLSDRFSAERPKGSFSTLEIQRTEQGDSAMYLCASSGAGLAGGTGELFFGEGSRLTVL.

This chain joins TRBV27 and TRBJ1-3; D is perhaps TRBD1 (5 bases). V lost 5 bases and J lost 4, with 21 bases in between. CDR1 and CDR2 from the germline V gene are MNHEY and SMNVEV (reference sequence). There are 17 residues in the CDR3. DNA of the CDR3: TGTGCCAGCAGTACCTACACTCCGGGACTCGGGGGAAACACCATATATTTT. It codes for CASSTYTPGLGGNTIYF.

CDR3 sequence: CASPSISGSRDEQFF. CDR3 DNA: TGTGCCAGCCCTTCGATTAGCGGGAGTAGGGATGAGCAGTTCTTC. The chain carries TRBV6-5 and TRBJ2-1; 9 bases map to TRBD2. The ends lost 8 bases at V and 8 bases at J; junction bases unmatched: 13. This CDR3 has 15 amino acids. CDR1 MNHEY and CDR2 SVGAGI come from the germline V gene.